The 19 T cell receptor beta chains below were found in one sample sequenced in a study of cytomegalovirus exposure and HLA in healthy donors. 60 Vbeta and 13 Jbeta primers were used in PCR. Sequencing was performed with immunoSEQ multiplex PCR; in TCRdb, only in-frame clones are kept and a portion is missing. The sample includes roughly 230,000 clones, around 80% of them seen just once. The source material was PBMCs. These receptors were collected from a boy between 10 and 17 years old in good health and CMV-seronegative.

The rearrangement joins TRBV5-1 to TRBJ2-3, with unresolved D. Deletions cut 0 bases from V and 3 bases from J, with 5 bases between. This CDR3 is 13 amino acids long. Germline V gives CDR1 SGHRS, CDR2 YFSETQ. CDR3 sequence reads: CASSLGGTDTQYF. The CDR3 DNA reads TGCGCCAGCAGCTTGGGCGGAACAGATACGCAGTATTTT.

The chain links TRBV6-4 to TRBJ1-6; the D gene is possibly TRBD1 (5 bases). The CDR3 length is 14 residues. Germline CDR1 and CDR2: MRHNA and SNTAGT. V shed 8 bases and J shed 7 bases, with 15 bases lying between them. CDR3 sequence reads: CASGRGEGNSPLHF. The CDR3 region has the DNA TGTGCCAGCGGGAGGGGCGAAGGAAATTCACCCCTCCACTTT.

The chain combines TRBV10-1 with TRBJ2-5; 7 positions match TRBD2. Trimming took 3 bases from V and 4 from J; bases not matched to a gene: 5. CDR1 WNHNN and CDR2 SYGVQD come from the germline V gene (reference sequence). The CDR3 loop spans 14 amino acids. The CDR3 nucleotides are TGCGCCAGCAGTGAACAAGCGGGGATAGAGACCCAGTACTTC. As protein: CASSEQAGIETQYF.

In the case of this clone: Other DNA sequences in the same sample also yield this CDR3. This chain links TRBV6-5 with TRBJ2-1; TRBD2 agrees at 7 bases. Trimming took 8 bases from V and 2 from J; bases not matched to a gene: 3. The CDR3 sequence is 13 residues long. CDR1 and CDR2 (germline): MNHEY, SVGAGI. The CDR3 sequence is CASRAGAYNEQFF. CDR3 nucleotide sequence: TGTGCCAGCCGTGCGGGAGCCTACAATGAGCAGTTCTTC.

This clone was recorded once. This sequence joins TRBV19 and TRBJ2-2; no firm D call. Germline lookup yields CDR1 LNHDA and CDR2 SQIVND (reference sequence). V dropped 7 bases and J dropped 1 base, with 13 bases sitting between them. The CDR3 has 15 amino acids. The CDR3 loop is CASIGARVNTGELFF. CDR3 in DNA: TGTGCCAGTATAGGAGCCCGGGTGAACACCGGGGAGCTGTTTTTT.

This CDR3 is CASSRQGFTFATNEKLFF. In nucleotides, the CDR3 is TGTGCCAGCAGTAGACAGGGATTTACCTTTGCAACTAATGAAAAACTGTTTTTT. The chain recombines TRBV7-9 with TRBJ1-4; 7 bases line up with TRBD1. The length of the CDR3 is 18 residues. The germline V gene has CDR1 SEHNR and CDR2 FQNEAQ (reference sequence). Trimming at V came to 6 bases and at J to 0 bases, leaving 13 bases not matched to a gene.

V is TRBV5-1 and J is TRBJ2-7; 7 bases are shared with TRBD1. The J segment lost 1 base and the V segment lost 0 bases, leaving 7 bases of the junction unmatched. Germline lookup yields CDR1 SGHRS and CDR2 YFSETQ. The CDR3 spans 16 residues. CDR3 coding DNA: TGCGCCAGCAGCTTGGGGGACAGACATCATTCCTACGAGCAGTACTTC. This sequence encodes CASSLGDRHHSYEQYF.

The V gene is TRBV5-3, the J gene TRBJ1-1; 8 positions match TRBD1. TRBV5-3 is classed as an ORF, of uncertain function. The CDR3 has 14 residues. V lost 5 bases, J lost 5 bases, and 8 bases stayed unmatched. The CDR3, as DNA: TGTGCCAGAAGACACCGACAGGGGAATACTGAAGCTTTCTTT. Amino acid sequence: CARRHRQGNTEAFF.

The gene calls are TRBV30 and TRBJ1-5; D gene uncertain. The CDR3 consists of 13 residues. V lost 0 bases to trimming and J lost 6 bases, with 9 bases between them. In germline, CDR1 is GTSNPN, CDR2 SVGIG (reference sequence). The CDR3 DNA is TGTGCCTGGAGTGTAAATCTCGGTCAGCCCCAGCATTTT. It yields the protein CAWSVNLGQPQHF.

The rearrangement joins TRBV9 to TRBJ2-3; TRBD2 aligns across 10 bases. The V and J ends lost 3 bases and 3 bases, in that order; junction bases with no gene match: 7. The germline CDR1 and CDR2 sequences are SGDLS and YYNGEE. The CDR3 covers 16 residues. This chain's CDR3 is CASSALAGAGTDTQYF. The CDR3 DNA reads as TGTGCCAGCAGCGCCCTAGCGGGGGCTGGAACAGATACGCAGTATTTT.

The chain employs TRBV2 and TRBJ1-1; D might be TRBD1 (6 bases). CDR3 length equals 17 residues. The germline gives CDR1 SNHLY, CDR2 FYNNEI. V lost 7 bases to trimming and J lost 1 base, with 22 bases between them. CDR3 in amino acids: CASNRVGGGPGNTEAFF. Here the CDR3 DNA reads TGTGCCAGCAATCGGGTGGGGGGGGGCCCCGGGAACACTGAAGCTTTCTTT. The entire variable domain, with the rest obtained from reference TRBV2 and TRBJ1-1, is as follows: EPEVTQTPSHQVTQMGQEVILRCVPISNHLYFYWYRQILGQKVEFLVSFYNNEISEKSEIFDDQFSVERPDGSNFTLKIRSTKLEDSAMYFCASNRVGGGPGNTEAFFGQGTRLTVV.

V and J are TRBV11-2 and TRBJ2-2; 7 nucleotides line up with TRBD2. Germline lookup yields CDR1 SGHAT and CDR2 FQNNGV. After removal of 2 bases from V and 2 bases from J, the junction contained 5 bases not matched to a gene. The CDR3 has 16 amino acids. The CDR3 nucleotides are TGTGCCAGCAGCTTAACCGGCGGGAGTAACACCGGGGAGCTGTTTTTT. It encodes CASSLTGGSNTGELFF.

This rearrangement joins TRBV6-1 to TRBJ1-5; possibly TRBD1 for D (6 bases). In germline, CDR1 is MNHNS, CDR2 SASEGT. With 6 bases removed from V and 0 bases from J, the gap between germline ends came to 15 bases. The CDR3 extends over 16 amino acids. The CDR3 loop is CASRENWTDSNQPQHF. As DNA, the CDR3 is TGTGCCAGCAGGGAAAACTGGACAGATAGCAATCAGCCCCAGCATTTT.

The chain is built from TRBV4-1 and TRBJ2-7; possibly TRBD2 for D (6 bases). The V gene's germline CDR1 is MGHRA and CDR2 YSYEKL. Trimming removed 0 bases from V and 1 base from J, with 10 bases in between. The CDR3 length is 15 residues. The CDR3 DNA sequence: TGCGCCAGCAGCCAAGAGCGGGGCTGGTCCTACGAGCAGTACTTC. It codes for CASSQERGWSYEQYF.

This chain joins TRBV5-4 and TRBJ2-1; TRBD1 is a possible D gene (6 bases). The CDR3 length is 17 residues. V was shortened by 3 bases and J by 1 base, with 17 bases between the two germline ends. Germline lookup yields CDR1 SGHNT and CDR2 YYREEE (reference sequence). The CDR3 reads CASSSGRTEESYNEQFF. CDR3 nucleotide sequence: TGTGCCAGCAGCTCGGGTCGGACAGAGGAATCCTACAATGAGCAGTTCTTC.

This chain uses TRBV5-1 with TRBJ2-1; TRBD2 agrees at 12 bases. The CDR3 consists of 14 residues. CDR1 is SGHRS and CDR2 is YFSETQ in the germline V gene. Trimming at V came to 7 bases and at J to 9 bases, leaving 8 bases not matched to a gene. The CDR3 loop is CASGLTSGSSEQFF. CDR3 DNA: TGCGCCAGCGGGCTGACTAGCGGGAGCAGTGAGCAGTTCTTC.

This clone was seen a handful of times. The chain joins TRBV27 to TRBJ1-1; D gene unclear. The germline CDR1 and CDR2 sequences are MNHEY and SMNVEV (reference sequence). V shed 2 bases and J shed 9 bases, with 13 bases lying between them. The CDR3 length is 13 residues. The CDR3: CASSLPGERQAFF. The CDR3 DNA is TGTGCCAGCAGTTTACCCGGGGAACGGCAAGCTTTCTTT.

The chain joins TRBV30 to TRBJ2-5; D is ambiguous. The assigned J gene may be wrong: the sequence end matches TRBJ2-7 better. This CDR3 region has 14 residues. The germline gives CDR1 GTSNPN, CDR2 SVGIG (reference sequence). The CDR3 spells CAWSALVGSYEQYF. CDR3 in DNA: TGTGCCTGGAGTGCCCTAGTCGGCTCCTACGAGCAGTACTTC.

The V call is TRBV6-1, the J call TRBJ2-7, with a tentative D call TRBD1 (5 bases). V was trimmed by 1 base and J by 6 bases, leaving 7 bases between them. Germline CDR1 and CDR2: MNHNS and SASEGT. This CDR3 spans 12 amino acids. CDR3 sequence: CASSEDRSEQYF. In DNA form, the CDR3 reads TGTGCCAGCAGTGAAGACAGGAGCGAGCAGTACTTC.